This is a list of T cell receptor beta chains from one sample in a study of cytotoxic CD8 clonotypes in ibrutinib-treated CLL. Sequenced by immunoSEQ multiplex PCR; TCRdb stores in-frame clones only, minus some. The table shows 200,000 to 250,000 clones, with roughly 74% occurring only once. The sequencing here drew on PBMCs, taken after 24 months of ibrutinib treatment. These receptors all come from a human donor with chronic lymphocytic leukemia. Both conserved end residues are part of each CDR3. A D gene is named only where the DNA matches it firmly. Size tells how often a clone was seen (once, few, many) or the class of an expanded clone, and some rows leave it out.

j_call v_call d_call clone_size cdr3_nt cdr3_aa
TRBJ2-5 TRBV5-1 . few TGCGCCAGCAGCTTGGGTCAGGCGCAAGAGACCCAGTACTTC CASSLGQAQETQYF
TRBJ2-7 TRBV7-6 . few TGTGCCAGCAGCTCCGAACGCTCCTACGAGCAGTACTTC CASSSERSYEQYF
TRBJ2-1 TRBV9 TRBD2 few TGTGCCAGCAGCGTATCCGGTAGCGGGAATGAGCAGTTCTTC CASSVSGSGNEQFF
TRBJ1-2 TRBV28 . . TGTGCCAGCAGGCTAGATGGCTACACCTTC CASRLDGYTF
TRBJ1-1 TRBV7-3 . once TGTGCCAGCAGGACCGCCCCGAGGGGCACTGAAGCTTTCTTT CASRTAPRGTEAFF
TRBJ2-7 TRBV6-5 . . TGTGCCAGCTCCAGGCAGGGGCTCTACGAGCAGTACTTC CASSRQGLYEQYF
TRBJ1-5 TRBV5-6 . . TGTGCCAGCAGCCACCGGGGGTTTAGTGATCAGCCCCAGCATTTT CASSHRGFSDQPQHF
TRBJ2-2 TRBV18 . . TGTGCCAGCTCACGGAGAACATCGAACACCGGGGAGCTGTTTTTT CASSRRTSNTGELFF
TRBJ2-5 TRBV5-1 . . TGCGCCAGCAGCTTGCTAACCGGGAGCCAAGAGACCCAGTACTTC CASSLLTGSQETQYF
TRBJ2-2 TRBV30 . . TGTGCCTGGAGTGTCGTTAGGAACACCGGGGAGCTGTTTTTT CAWSVVRNTGELFF